One sample yielded the 27 T cell receptor beta chains listed below, sequenced in a study of breast tumors, draining lymph nodes, adjacent tissues (TCRdb year 2016). Library construction relied on multiplex PCR. The sample was run on an Illumina HiSeq 2000. TCRdb ran its own pipeline on the public reads, namely fastp trimming at Q25 and MiXCR clone calling, and kept in-frame beta chains. Each CDR3 protein appears once, grouped with its most common genes and DNA. The sample includes over 20,000 distinct CDR3 sequences, with 20% to 25% observed a single time. The ten most abundant clones make up roughly 14% of the sample. The sample taken for sequencing was breast tumor tissue. The receptors stem from a female donor with breast cancer. Some clones in this sample may be carry-over from other donors' samples.

This clonotype was detected ten times or more. The chain joins TRBV6-1 to TRBJ2-3; weak D call: TRBD1 (6 bases). The germline V gene encodes CDR1 MNHNS and CDR2 SASEGT. This CDR3 comprises 15 residues. V lost 4 bases to trimming and J lost 4 bases, with 15 bases between them. The CDR3 loop is CASSVQGWGADTQYF. The DNA for the CDR3 is TGTGCCAGCAGTGTACAGGGATGGGGCGCAGATACGCAGTATTTT.

This sequence joins TRBV3-1 and TRBJ1-2; the match to TRBD1 covers 7 bases. V dropped 4 bases and J dropped 0; count of bases not matched to a gene: 17. CDR1 is LGHDT, CDR2 YNNKEL, per germline (reference sequence). This CDR3 comprises 19 residues. The CDR3 spells CASSRGRDRFVASNYGYTF. As DNA, the CDR3 is TGTGCCAGCAGCCGAGGCCGGGACAGATTTGTGGCCTCTAACTATGGCTACACCTTC.

This clonotype was picked up a small number of times. The rearrangement joins TRBV27 to TRBJ1-5, with D tentatively TRBD1 (6 bases). CDR1 and CDR2 from the germline V gene are MNHEY and SMNVEV (reference sequence). Trimming stripped 6 bases from V and 6 bases from J, with 15 bases between. The CDR3 has 14 residues. The CDR3, as DNA: TGTGCCAGCAGAGTCGCGGGGGGCGGTCAGCCCCAGCATTTT. It translates to CASRVAGGGQPQHF.

In its sample, this clonotype was seen many times. V and J are TRBV5-1 and TRBJ2-7, with D possibly matching TRBD1 (6 bases). The CDR3 is 12 amino acids. Germline V gene data show CDR1 as SGHRS and CDR2 as YFSETQ. V lost 4 bases and J 7 bases, leaving 12 bases between the germline ends. The CDR3 protein is CASSATGREQYF. The CDR3 DNA is TGCGCCAGCAGCGCCACAGGGCGGGAGCAGTACTTC. The full variable domain, with the rest looked up from reference TRBV5-1 and TRBJ2-7, is KAGVTQTPRYLIKTRGQQVTLSCSPISGHRSVSWYQQTPGQGLQFLFEYFSETQRNKGNFPGRFSGRQFSNSRSEMNVSTLELGDSALYLCASSATGREQYFGPGTRLTVT.

This clonotype came up many times. The genes are TRBV7-3 and TRBJ1-4; no firm D call. Germline values: CDR1 SGHTA, CDR2 FQGTGA. The V and J ends lost 1 base and 8 bases respectively, with 14 bases between them. CDR3 size: 15 residues. The chain's CDR3 is CASSLNGDPAEKLFF. The CDR3 nucleotides read TGTGCCAGCAGCTTAAATGGTGATCCAGCGGAAAAACTGTTTTTT.

This clonotype was seen only a few times. The V gene is TRBV18, the J gene TRBJ1-2, with TRBD1 identical over 9 bases. The CDR3 spans 14 residues. Losses at the gene ends were 3 bases for V and 5 bases for J; bases not matched to a gene: 4. Germline V gene lookup returns CDR1 KGHSH and CDR2 LQKENI. This chain's CDR3 is CASSPPGTGYGYTF. The CDR3 DNA reads TGTGCCAGCTCACCTCCCGGGACAGGGTATGGCTACACCTTC.

The table lists this clonotype with many counts. V and J are TRBV20-1 and TRBJ2-7; the D is unclear. V was trimmed by 1 base and J by 1 base, leaving 14 bases between them. The CDR3 runs to 15 residues. Looked up from germline, CDR1 is DFQATT and CDR2 is SNEGSKA (reference sequence). The CDR3 region is CSARALAENSYEQYF. In DNA form, the CDR3 reads TGCAGTGCTAGAGCGCTGGCGGAAAATTCCTACGAGCAGTACTTC.

This clonotype was recorded at least ten times. CDR3 in amino acids: CASSSDTRNEQFF. As DNA, the CDR3 is TGTGCCAGCAGCTCCGACACGAGAAATGAGCAGTTCTTC. This chain joins TRBV5-6 and TRBJ2-1; D ambiguous. Germline V gene lookup returns CDR1 SGHDT and CDR2 YYEEEE. This CDR3 has 13 residues. V lost 3 bases and J 7 bases, leaving 11 bases between the germline ends.

This clonotype was detected ten times or more. The chain carries TRBV2 and TRBJ2-3; 9 nucleotides match TRBD2. CDR3 length: 15 residues. CDR1 SNHLY and CDR2 FYNNEI come from the germline V gene. V lost 1 base and J lost 5; bases outside the gene matches: 4. The CDR3 here is CASSEVGAGGDTQYF. In DNA, the CDR3 is TGTGCCAGCAGTGAAGTTGGAGCGGGAGGAGATACGCAGTATTTT.

In its sample, this clonotype was seen many times. The rearrangement joins TRBV2 to TRBJ1-4; maybe TRBD1 (5 bases). Trimming pared 4 bases from V and 4 bases from J, leaving 10 bases between. The V gene's germline CDR1 is SNHLY and CDR2 FYNNEI. The CDR3 covers 14 residues. The CDR3 DNA is TGTGCCAGCAGTGTTCAAGGGGATAATGAAAAACTGTTTTTT. It encodes CASSVQGDNEKLFF.

This clonotype was observed many times. The gene calls are TRBV12-3 or TRBV12-4 and TRBJ2-7; D might be TRBD2 (6 bases). The germline V and J ends were trimmed by 4 bases and 3 bases, with 13 bases remaining between them. The CDR3 spans 14 residues. CDR3 sequence: CASSSKVGGYEQYF. The CDR3 DNA reads TGTGCCAGCAGTTCGAAGGTCGGGGGCTACGAGCAGTACTTC.

This clonotype was seen at least ten times. The V and J genes are TRBV7-8 and TRBJ1-5, with TRBD1 as a possible D gene (5 bases). V dropped 2 bases and J dropped 3 bases, with 11 bases sitting between them. The CDR3 sequence is 15 residues long. CDR1 SGHVS and CDR2 FQNEAQ come from the germline V gene. The CDR3 coding sequence is TGTGCCAGCAGCTTATGGGGGGGGTTCAATCAGCCCCAGCATTTT. Translating gives CASSLWGGFNQPQHF.

By share, this clonotype counts as medium-sized (0.01 to 0.1%). V and J are TRBV11-2 and TRBJ2-3; tentatively, D is TRBD2 (6 bases). Germline V gene lookup returns CDR1 SGHAT and CDR2 FQNNGV. Trimming pared 6 bases from V and 4 bases from J, leaving 17 bases between. This CDR3 comprises 15 residues. The CDR3 is CASSRLGGEADTQYF. The CDR3 DNA reads as TGTGCCAGCAGTCGGCTGGGCGGGGAAGCAGATACGCAGTATTTT.

This clonotype was found many times. The chain carries TRBV4-1 and TRBJ2-1, with TRBD2 matching over 10 bases. V dropped 4 bases and J dropped 9; count of bases not matched to a gene: 9. CDR3 size: 15 residues. Germline loops: CDR1 MGHRA, CDR2 YSYEKL. The DNA of the CDR3 is TGCGCCAGCAGCCCATCCGGGACTAGCGTCTCTGAGCAGTTCTTC. Amino acids: CASSPSGTSVSEQFF.

The table lists this clonotype with many counts. The V call is TRBV29-1, the J call TRBJ2-5, with D possibly matching TRBD1 (5 bases). This CDR3 spans 15 amino acids. Trimming left V 0 bases short and J 1 base short, with 12 bases between. The germline CDR1 and CDR2 sequences are SQVTM and ANQGSEA. In nucleotides, the CDR3 is TGCAGCGTTGAAGATACCACAGGTGGCCAAGAGACCCAGTACTTC. Amino acids: CSVEDTTGGQETQYF.

This clonotype was seen ten or more times. This chain links TRBV3-1 with TRBJ2-1, with 7 bases matching TRBD2. The germline V gene encodes CDR1 LGHDT and CDR2 YNNKEL (reference sequence). CDR3 length equals 16 residues. V dropped 4 bases and J dropped 0; count of bases not matched to a gene: 6. The CDR3 sequence is CASSLRLASSYNEQFF. The DNA for the CDR3 is TGTGCCAGCAGCCTTCGACTAGCTAGCTCCTACAATGAGCAGTTCTTC.

This clonotype was observed many times. This rearrangement joins TRBV7-2 to TRBJ2-5; either TRBD1 or TRBD2 may supply D (7 bases each). Trimming left V 1 base short and J 7 bases short, with 16 bases between. Germline CDR1 and CDR2: SGHTA and FQGNSA. The CDR3 extends over 15 amino acids. The CDR3 DNA reads as TGTGCCAGCAGCTTAGTGGGCGGGAGACAGGGGACCCAGTACTTC. It yields the protein CASSLVGGRQGTQYF.

This clonotype came up many times. The rearrangement uses TRBV3-1 and TRBJ2-1; perhaps D is TRBD1 or TRBD2 (5 bases each). CDR3 size: 13 residues. Germline CDR1 reads LGHDT; CDR2 reads YNNKEL (reference sequence). V lost 4 bases to trimming and J lost 5 bases, with 9 bases between them. CDR3 sequence (DNA): TGTGCCAGCAGCCTAAGGGGAGACAATGAGCAGTTCTTC. It specifies CASSLRGDNEQFF.

This clonotype was seen repeatedly, ten times or more. The chain is built from TRBV19 and TRBJ1-4; a weak D match, TRBD1 (5 bases). The V end lost 8 bases, the J end lost 6 bases, and 16 bases lay between the germline ends. The CDR3 extends over 14 amino acids. Looked up from germline, CDR1 is LNHDA and CDR2 is SQIVND (reference sequence). The DNA for the CDR3 is TGTGCCAGTTCTGCACAGGATCTACATGAAAAACTGTTTTTT. It yields the protein CASSAQDLHEKLFF.

Turning to this clonotype: Possible read error: a much larger clone is one base away. V gene TRBV28 combines with J gene TRBJ2-5; D is uncertain. V lost 4 bases, J lost 5 bases, and 14 bases lay in between. Germline V gives CDR1 MDHEN, CDR2 SYDVKM. The CDR3 runs 14 residues. The CDR3 DNA is TGTGCCAGCAGTTGGGGTAAAGAATGGGAGACCCAGTACTTC. Its protein product is CASSWGKEWETQYF.

This clonotype was counted ten times or more. V usage is TRBV6-2 or TRBV6-3 and J usage is TRBJ2-1; tentatively, D is TRBD1 (6 bases). V lost 1 base to trimming and J lost 2 bases, with 9 bases between them. Germline-derived CDR1 and CDR2 are MNHEY and SVGEGT. There are 15 residues in the CDR3. This chain's CDR3 is CASSYFRTAYNEQFF. In DNA, the CDR3 is TGTGCCAGCAGTTACTTCCGGACAGCCTACAATGAGCAGTTCTTC.

This clonotype was recorded at least ten times. The chain joins TRBV30 to TRBJ1-4; D is undetermined. V was shortened by 1 base and J by 11 bases, with 11 bases between the two germline ends. Germline V gene sequence: CDR1 GTSNPN, CDR2 SVGIG (reference sequence). The CDR3 has 12 residues. The CDR3 DNA follows: TGTGCCTGGAGTGGCGACATGGTCAAACTGTTTTTT. Encoded protein: CAWSGDMVKLFF. Full variable domain (remainder filled in from reference TRBV30 and TRBJ1-4): SQTIHQWPATLVQPVGSPLSLECTVEGTSNPNLYWYRQAAGRGLQLLFYSVGIGQISSEVPQNLSASRPQDRQFILSSKKLLLSDSGFYLCAWSGDMVKLFFGSGTQLSVL.

In its sample, this clonotype ranks as medium-sized (0.01 to 0.1%). V gene TRBV4-1 combines with J gene TRBJ2-5; 8 bases are a match to TRBD2. The V gene's germline CDR1 is MGHRA and CDR2 YSYEKL. This CDR3 is built from 16 residues. V dropped 2 bases and J dropped 4; count of bases not matched to a gene: 9. The CDR3 region has the DNA TGCGCCAGCAGCCAATCGAGTAGCGGGATGGGAGAGACCCAGTACTTC. Protein sequence: CASSQSSSGMGETQYF.

This clonotype came up many times. The V and J genes are TRBV6-5 and TRBJ2-3; D unclear. Germline loops: CDR1 MNHEY, CDR2 SVGAGI. Trimming shortened V by 0 bases and J by 6 bases, and 13 bases separated the two germline ends. The CDR3 extends over 15 amino acids. CDR3 protein: CASSYSRAIGDTQYF. In DNA, the CDR3 is TGTGCCAGCAGTTACTCGAGAGCGATTGGCGATACGCAGTATTTT.

The sample holds many counts of this clonotype. The chain joins TRBV9 to TRBJ2-3, with D perhaps given as TRBD1 or TRBD2 (5 bases each). This CDR3 comprises 17 residues. The germline V gene encodes CDR1 SGDLS and CDR2 YYNGEE. Trimming pared 3 bases from V and 2 bases from J, leaving 19 bases between. The CDR3 spells CASSGGSFGILTDTQYF. The CDR3 DNA follows: TGTGCCAGCAGCGGGGGCTCGTTCGGGATCCTCACAGATACGCAGTATTTT.

A remark on this clonotype: Germline and junction disagree at one end, which may indicate a read error. CDR3 loop: CASSLASVGAYNEQYF. The CDR3, as DNA: TGTGCTAGCAGCTTAGCGTCGGTGGGGGCGTACAATGAGCAGTACTTC. The J gene is TRBJ2-7, the V gene TRBV7-7; TRBD1 is a possible D gene (6 bases). Germline V lookup: CDR1 SSHAT, CDR2 FNYEAQ (reference sequence). This CDR3 is built from 16 residues. Together with reference TRBV7-7 and TRBJ2-7, the CDR3 gives the full variable domain: GAGVSQSPRYKVTKRGQDVTLRCDPISSHATLYWYQQALGQGPEFLTYFNYEAQPDKSGLPSDRFSAERPEGSISTLTIQRTEQRDSAMYRCASSLASVGAYNEQYFGPGTRLTVT.

The chain joins TRBV19 to TRBJ2-4, with D possibly TRBD1 on 6 matching bases. With 1 base removed from V and 6 bases from J, the gap between germline ends came to 10 bases. Germline CDR1 is LNHDA and CDR2 is SQIVND (reference sequence). CDR3 size: 14 residues. As DNA, the CDR3 is TGTGCCAGTAGTATAGTACAGGGTGGAAACATTCAGTACTTC. Translating it yields CASSIVQGGNIQYF. Together with reference TRBV19 and TRBJ2-4, the CDR3 gives the full variable domain: DGGITQSPKYLFRKEGQNVTLSCEQNLNHDAMYWYRQDPGQGLRLIYYSQIVNDFQKGDIAEGYSVSREKKESFPLTVTSAQKNPTAFYLCASSIVQGGNIQYFGAGTRLSVL.